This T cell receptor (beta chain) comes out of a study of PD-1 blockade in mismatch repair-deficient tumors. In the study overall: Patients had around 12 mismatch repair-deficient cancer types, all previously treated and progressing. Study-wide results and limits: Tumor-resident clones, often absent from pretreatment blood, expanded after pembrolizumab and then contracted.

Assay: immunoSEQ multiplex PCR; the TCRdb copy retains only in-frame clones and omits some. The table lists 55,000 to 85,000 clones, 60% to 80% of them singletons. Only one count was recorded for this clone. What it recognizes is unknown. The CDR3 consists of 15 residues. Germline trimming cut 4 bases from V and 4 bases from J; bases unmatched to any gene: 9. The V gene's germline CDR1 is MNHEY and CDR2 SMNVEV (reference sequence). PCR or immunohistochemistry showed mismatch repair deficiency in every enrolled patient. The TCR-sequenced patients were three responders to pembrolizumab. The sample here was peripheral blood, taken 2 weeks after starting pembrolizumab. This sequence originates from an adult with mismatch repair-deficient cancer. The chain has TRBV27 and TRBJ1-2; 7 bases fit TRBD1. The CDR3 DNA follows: TGTGCCAGCAGTTCCCTCCAGGGGGGGTCCTATGGCTACACCTTC. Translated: CASSSLQGGSYGYTF.